This T cell receptor (beta chain) was documented in a study of OX40 agonist ivuxolimab in advanced cancers. Background on the whole study: Ivuxolimab, which targeted the costimulatory receptor OX40 (CD134), was an agonistic, fully human IgG2 monoclonal antibody. Intravenous ivuxolimab was administered to patients every 2 weeks at six dose levels: 0.01, 0.1, 0.3, 1.5, 3 and 10 mg/kg. Of the approximately 50 dose-escalation patients, hepatocellular carcinoma was present in 19, melanoma in some 15, renal cell carcinoma in 9 and head and neck cancer in 9. A male proportion of nearly 85% and a mean age of approximately 58 years, ranging from 23 to 79, were recorded for the dose-escalation cohort. Patients were allowed to have had prior anti-PD-1, anti-PD-L1 or anti-CTLA-4 therapy, and approximately 40% of the dose-escalation patients had previously received checkpoint inhibitors. Partial responses were achieved by three dose-escalation patients, of whom one had hepatocellular carcinoma and two had cutaneous melanoma. The purpose of peripheral TCRbeta sequencing was to test whether ivuxolimab changed TCR sequence diversity and led to clonal T-cell expansion. The paper describes the monotherapy dose-escalation part (N ≈ 49 patients) of the phase I trial of ivuxolimab.

Patients with a history of autoimmune disease or receiving systemic immunosuppression were excluded from the trial. Peripheral blood for TCR sequencing was collected from all dose cohorts at baseline, on cycle 4 day 1, and on cycle 7 day 1. The samples were drawn from a first-in-human, open-label, multicenter phase I dose-escalation trial of ivuxolimab. Adults with locally advanced or metastatic melanoma, renal cell, hepatocellular, or head and neck squamous cell carcinoma were enrolled in the trial. CD4+ and CD8+ T cells were sorted separately from peripheral blood before TCR sequencing. Broad study findings and their caveats: In the 0.1-3.0 mg/kg groups, partial responders had among the lowest normalized peripheral clonal expansion, particularly in CD8+ T cells. Low levels of normalized T-cell clonal expansion were also seen in some nonresponding patients. Clonal expansion of both CD4+ and CD8+ blood T cells was observed from baseline to week 6 at doses 0.1 to 3.0 mg/kg. The antigen specificity of the clonally expanded peripheral T cells was not determined. On average, CD8+ T cells showed more expanded clones than CD4+ T cells after ivuxolimab.

With regard to this clone: The target of this receptor is not known. No much larger clone exists at a distance of one base, and base qualities are not known.

Genomic DNA was extracted from sorted cells for sequencing of the TCRbeta CDR3 region. TCRbeta CDR3 regions were sequenced using the immunoSEQ Assay. TCRdb mirrors the immuneACCESS table, restricted to in-frame sequences. Some clones are absent from its copies; in checked studies, under half trace to an unresolved V gene, and the reason for the others is unknown. The sample profile shows about 58,000 clones; less than 85% of them were found once. Approximately 3.1% of the sample is held by the ten biggest clonotypes. The CDR3, cysteine through phenylalanine, is 12 amino acids long. Just CDR3 DNA is preserved here, 36 bases in frame from base 1. Per the germline V gene, MNHEY is the CDR1 and SVGAGI is the CDR2. The junction shows trimming of 7 bases on V and 5 bases on J, plus 12 bases between the germline ends.

The sequence joins TRBV6-5 to TRBJ2-7; no D gene can be assigned with confidence. This receptor was obtained from an adult with an advanced solid tumor such as melanoma, head and neck, liver or kidney cancer. The input for sequencing was CD4+ or CD8+ T cells sorted from blood, taken in a trial of the OX40 agonist ivuxolimab. The CDR3 protein is CASNVVVNEQYF. The nucleotide sequence reads TGTGCCAGCAATGTTGTTGTTAACGAGCAGTACTTC.